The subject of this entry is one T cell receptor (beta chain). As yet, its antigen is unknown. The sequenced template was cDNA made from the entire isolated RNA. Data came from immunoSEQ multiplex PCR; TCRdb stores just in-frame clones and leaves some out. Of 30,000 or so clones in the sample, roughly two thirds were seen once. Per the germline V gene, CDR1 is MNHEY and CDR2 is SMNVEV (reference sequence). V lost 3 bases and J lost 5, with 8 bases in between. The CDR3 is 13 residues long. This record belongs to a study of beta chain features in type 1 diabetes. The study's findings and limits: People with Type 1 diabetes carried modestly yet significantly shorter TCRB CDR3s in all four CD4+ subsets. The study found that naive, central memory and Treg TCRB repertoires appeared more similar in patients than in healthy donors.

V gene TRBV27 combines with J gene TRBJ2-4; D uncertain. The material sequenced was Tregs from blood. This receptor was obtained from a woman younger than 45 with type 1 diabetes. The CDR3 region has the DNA TGTGCCAGCAGTTTGACAAGAGAAAACATTCAGTACTTC. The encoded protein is CASSLTRENIQYF.